This T cell receptor beta chain was recovered during a study of T cells in Graves' hyperthyroidism and ophthalmopathy. Overall study findings and caveats: The authors' 13 V-J model separated ophthalmopathy from stable hyperthyroidism. The model forecast ophthalmopathy, anticipating it by a median around 6.5 months before onset. Among thyroid clonotypes expanded above 0.001, most also appeared in blood.

About this clonotype itself: Its antigen is not known.

Germline lookup yields CDR1 SGHNT and CDR2 YYREEE (reference sequence). The CDR3 runs to 15 residues. Trimming pared 4 bases from V and 4 bases from J, leaving 17 bases between. Amplification yielded TCR beta CDR3 regions, with RNA transcripts as the source. Carried out on the TCR CDR3, a first-round RT-PCR used the HTBI primer set. Via MiXCR, TCRdb re-called the multiplex PCR reads, giving one row per CDR3 protein. Among about 640,000 distinct CDR3 sequences, around 13% were seen once, and the ten largest hold roughly an eighth. Based on clinical symptoms, serum thyroxine and TRAb, thyroid ultrasound and orbital computed tomography, diagnoses were reached.

Sequenced input: blood. The sequence came from a woman in her forties or fifties with Graves' ophthalmopathy. The chain recombines TRBV5-4 with TRBJ2-5; D might be TRBD2 (5 bases). CDR3 residues: CASSLPSGDRETQYF. The CDR3 DNA reads TGTGCCAGCAGCCTGCCAAGCGGCGACCGAGAGACCCAGTACTTC.